Below are 24 T cell receptor beta chains sequenced from a single sample in a study of CD8 T cells in Susac syndrome. The authors reverse transcribed 0.5 to 1 ug RNA with random hexamers. TCRdb reprocessed the immunoSEQ multiplex PCR reads with MiXCR, giving one entry per CDR3 protein. The sample lists under 200,000 distinct CDR3 sequences, roughly 95% occurring once. Sequenced material: CD8+ T cells from PBMCs. The origin of the receptors is a human donor with multiple sclerosis.

J is TRBJ2-5 and V is TRBV4-1; tentatively, D is TRBD2 (6 bases). Trimming took off 0 bases at V and 8 bases at J, with 10 bases between the two ends. There are 13 residues in the CDR3. CDR1 is MGHRA, CDR2 YSYEKL, per germline. The CDR3 reads CASSQELGGTQYF. CDR3 nucleotide sequence: TGCGCCAGCAGCCAAGAACTGGGGGGAACCCAGTACTTC.

This clonotype is a singleton in its sample. The J gene is TRBJ2-3, the V gene TRBV6-1; 12 bases are a match to TRBD2. The CDR3 consists of 16 residues. Germline V gene data show CDR1 as MNHNS and CDR2 as SASEGT. V dropped 5 bases and J dropped 4; count of bases not matched to a gene: 7. This CDR3 is CASSPLAGGWADTQYF. DNA for the CDR3: TGTGCCAGCAGTCCGCTAGCGGGGGGGTGGGCAGATACGCAGTATTTT.

The chain joins TRBV7-9 to TRBJ2-1, with D perhaps TRBD1 (7 bases). V shed 5 bases and J shed 5 bases, with 16 bases lying between them. There are 15 residues in the CDR3. Per the germline V gene, CDR1 is SEHNR and CDR2 is FQNEAQ (reference sequence). The CDR3 DNA is TGTGCCAGCAGCCTCGGGGCAGGGGGGCACAATGAGCAGTTCTTC. This sequence encodes CASSLGAGGHNEQFF.

The chain carries TRBV19 and TRBJ2-1; D might be TRBD2 (6 bases). Germline V CDR1 and CDR2: LNHDA, SQIVND (reference sequence). The CDR3 has 14 residues. The V and J ends lost 1 base and 8 bases respectively, with 12 bases between them. The CDR3 region has the DNA TGTGCCAGTAGTATAGGGAGGGCTCTCGATGAGCAGTTCTTC. Its translation: CASSIGRALDEQFF.

This chain connects TRBV20-1 to TRBJ2-1; unclear D gene. V was trimmed by 6 bases and J by 6 bases, leaving 15 bases between them. Germline V CDR1 and CDR2: DFQATT, SNEGSKA (reference sequence). CDR3 length: 13 amino acids. Here the CDR3 reads CSATVTESNEQFF. The CDR3 DNA sequence: TGCAGTGCAACGGTAACAGAGTCCAATGAGCAGTTCTTC.

Turning to this clonotype: Germline and junction disagree at one end, which may indicate a read error. The chain uses TRBV7-7 and TRBJ1-2, with D perhaps TRBD1 (6 bases). This CDR3 is built from 16 residues. Germline lookup yields CDR1 SSHAT and CDR2 FNYEAQ (reference sequence). CDR3 DNA: TGTGCTAGCAGCTTAGAACCCTACAGGGTTAGCTATGGCTACACCTTC. It is translated as CASSLEPYRVSYGYTF.

This rearrangement joins TRBV7-8 to TRBJ2-3; 12 nucleotides agree with TRBD2. V shed 5 bases and J 2 bases; nucleotides not matched to a gene: 5. The CDR3 is 16 residues long. From germline, CDR1 is SGHVS and CDR2 FQNEAQ. This CDR3 is CASSLRLAGVTDTQYF. DNA of the CDR3: TGTGCCAGCAGCCTTCGACTAGCGGGAGTCACAGATACGCAGTATTTT.

The chain recombines TRBV15 with TRBJ2-1; D unclear. CDR3 size: 16 residues. V lost 5 bases and J lost 8, with 22 bases in between. Germline V gene sequence: CDR1 LNHNV, CDR2 YYDKDF (reference sequence). CDR3 residues: CATSGRLGQPLDEQFF. CDR3 DNA sequence: TGTGCCACCAGCGGTAGACTGGGCCAACCTCTGGATGAGCAGTTCTTC.

The chain recombines TRBV20-1 with TRBJ2-7; tentatively, D is TRBD2 (7 bases). Trimming took 5 bases from V and 0 from J, leaving 14 bases between them. The CDR3 length is 14 residues. CDR1 DFQATT and CDR2 SNEGSKA come from the germline V gene (reference sequence). CDR3 in DNA: TGCAGTGCTGAACAGCGGGACAACTCCTACGAGCAGTACTTC. As protein: CSAEQRDNSYEQYF.

The gene calls are TRBV2 and TRBJ2-5; 9 bases line up with TRBD1. This CDR3 comprises 15 residues. The germline V gene has CDR1 SNHLY and CDR2 FYNNEI. Trimming at V came to 5 bases and at J to 4 bases, leaving 8 bases not matched to a gene. CDR3 residues: CASSLKGTGRETQYF. In DNA form, the CDR3 reads TGTGCCAGCAGTCTGAAAGGGACAGGGCGAGAGACCCAGTACTTC.

V gene TRBV30 combines with J gene TRBJ1-1; TRBD1 agrees at 7 bases. CDR3 length: 14 amino acids. Germline CDR1 and CDR2: GTSNPN and SVGIG (reference sequence). The V and J ends lost 1 base and 5 bases, in that order; junction bases with no gene match: 7. The CDR3 loop is CAWSGTGWGTEAFF. The CDR3, as DNA: TGTGCCTGGAGTGGGACAGGATGGGGTACTGAAGCTTTCTTT.

V and J are TRBV30 and TRBJ2-2; D is unclear. This CDR3 comprises 12 residues. The V gene lost 0 bases and the J gene lost 7 bases, with 6 bases spanning the gap. Germline lookup yields CDR1 GTSNPN and CDR2 SVGIG (reference sequence). The CDR3 DNA follows: TGTGCCTGGAGTGTACAAGACGGGGAGCTGTTTTTT. It codes for CAWSVQDGELFF.

This clonotype has only one observation. This rearrangement joins TRBV7-3 to TRBJ2-7; D call uncertain. V lost 1 base and J lost 4, with 8 bases in between. Germline values: CDR1 SGHTA, CDR2 FQGTGA. The CDR3 sequence is 13 residues long. The CDR3 region has the DNA TGTGCCAGCAGCTTAAACGGAGAGTACGAGCAGTACTTC. Its translation is CASSLNGEYEQYF.

This clonotype appeared a single time. This rearrangement joins TRBV9 to TRBJ2-1; TRBD2 matches 10 bases. Trimming cost V 3 bases and J 0 bases; bases outside gene matches: 6. Germline assignment: CDR1 SGDLS and CDR2 YYNGEE. The CDR3 totals 17 residues. The CDR3 sequence is CASSGYSGGSSYNEQFF. The CDR3 bases are TGTGCCAGCAGCGGATATAGCGGGGGGAGCTCCTACAATGAGCAGTTCTTC.

The chain carries TRBV20-1 and TRBJ1-1; D is unresolved. Germline CDR1 and CDR2: DFQATT and SNEGSKA (reference sequence). CDR3 length equals 13 residues. Trimming shortened V by 0 bases and J by 7 bases, and 12 bases separated the two germline ends. The CDR3 bases are TGCAGTGCTAGAGACCCGGCCCTGATTGAAGCTTTCTTT. This sequence encodes CSARDPALIEAFF.

V is TRBV5-6 and J is TRBJ2-1, with D hard to call. The CDR3 extends over 12 amino acids. Trimming left V 4 bases short and J 6 bases short, with 8 bases between. The germline gives CDR1 SGHDT, CDR2 YYEEEE. This CDR3 reads CASSLSLNEQFF. CDR3 DNA sequence: TGTGCCAGCAGCCTCAGTCTCAATGAGCAGTTCTTC. The entire variable domain, with the rest obtained from reference TRBV5-6 and TRBJ2-1, is as follows: DAGVTQSPTHLIKTRGQQVTLRCSPKSGHDTVSWYQQALGQGPQFIFQYYEEEERQRGNFPDRFSGHQFPNYSSELNVNALLLGDSALYLCASSLSLNEQFFGPGTRLTVL.

The chain carries TRBV29-1 and TRBJ2-5, with TRBD1 as a possible D gene (6 bases). The CDR3 runs 14 residues. Deletions cut 2 bases from V and 3 bases from J, with 13 bases between. Germline CDR1 reads SQVTM; CDR2 reads ANQGSEA. CDR3 in amino acids: CSVEPTGQKETQYF. Written as DNA, the CDR3 is TGCAGCGTTGAACCCACAGGGCAAAAAGAGACCCAGTACTTC.

This chain uses TRBV6-5 with TRBJ2-2; possible D gene TRBD1, 5 bases. Trimming took 1 base from V and 7 from J, leaving 13 bases between them. Germline lookup yields CDR1 MNHEY and CDR2 SVGAGI. The CDR3 is 15 amino acids. The CDR3 is CASSYYARVNGELFF. The DNA for the CDR3 is TGTGCCAGCAGTTACTATGCCAGGGTTAACGGGGAGCTGTTTTTT.

The CDR3 DNA sequence: TGCGCCAGCAGTCGATCTACAGGGTTAGAAACTGAAGCTTTCTTT. It codes for CASSRSTGLETEAFF. V is TRBV10-2 and J is TRBJ1-1; possibly TRBD1 for D (6 bases). This CDR3 is 15 amino acids long. CDR1 WSHSY and CDR2 SAAADI come from the germline V gene. The V gene lost 5 bases and the J gene lost 5 bases, with 18 bases spanning the gap.

This chain joins TRBV3-1 and TRBJ2-2, with D perhaps TRBD2 (5 bases). The CDR3 is made up of 15 amino acids. Germline-derived CDR1 and CDR2 are LGHDT and YNNKEL (reference sequence). The ends were cut back, 7 bases at V and 5 bases at J, with 17 bases in the middle. CDR3 coding DNA: TGTGCCAGCAATTTTGGACTCCCGCTTACCGGGGAGCTGTTTTTT. Protein sequence: CASNFGLPLTGELFF.

The chain uses TRBV30 and TRBJ1-4; no clear D. The CDR3 is 13 residues long. The germline V gene has CDR1 GTSNPN and CDR2 SVGIG (reference sequence). The V end was cut by 1 base, the J end by 4 bases, with 7 bases between. The CDR3 nucleotides read TGTGCCTGGAGTGCGACGGGTAATGAAAAACTGTTTTTT. Translation: CAWSATGNEKLFF.

The chain recombines TRBV29-1 with TRBJ1-2; TRBD1 is a possible D gene (5 bases). This CDR3 spans 10 amino acids. The V and J ends lost 6 bases and 12 bases respectively, with 14 bases between them. Germline CDR1 and CDR2: SQVTM and ANQGSEA. The CDR3 DNA reads TGCAGCGTGGACCAGGGAGGGGACACCTTC. Amino acids: CSVDQGGDTF.

The V call is TRBV7-9, the J call TRBJ2-7, with TRBD2 as a possible D gene (7 bases). V lost 1 base and J lost 6, with 16 bases in between. This CDR3 spans 15 amino acids. Germline CDR1 SEHNR, CDR2 FQNEAQ (reference sequence). CDR3 DNA sequence: TGTGCCAGCAGCTTAGTCCCAGGGGACTATGGCGAGCAGTACTTC. This translates into CASSLVPGDYGEQYF. Supplemented by reference TRBV7-9 and TRBJ2-7, the full variable domain reads DTGVSQNPRHKITKRGQNVTFRCDPISEHNRLYWYRQTLGQGPEFLTYFQNEAQLEKSRLLSDRFSAERPKGSFSTLEIQRTEQGDSAMYLCASSLVPGDYGEQYFGPGTRLTVT.

This sequence joins TRBV13 and TRBJ2-7, with 10 positions matching TRBD2. J was trimmed by 2 bases and V by 5 bases; bases with no gene match: 6. Germline CDR1 is PRHDT and CDR2 is FYEKMQ (reference sequence). This CDR3 has 15 amino acids. The CDR3 DNA reads as TGTGCCAGCAGCGCTAGCGGGAGATCCCCCTACGAGCAGTACTTC. Residues: CASSASGRSPYEQYF.